This section outlines one T cell receptor beta chain sequence together with its context. Its antigen is currently unknown. Per the germline V gene, CDR1 is MNHEY and CDR2 is SVGAGI. This CDR3 comprises 15 residues. With 2 bases removed from V and 1 base from J, the gap between germline ends came to 11 bases. TCRdb keeps only in-frame clones here, not all; method: immunoSEQ multiplex PCR. The sample contains over 60,000 clones, 88% of which appear only once. These data belong to a study of T cell responses to AZD1222 COVID-19 vaccine. Findings and caveats of the study: Regions 160-218 and 743-854 held dominance among vaccine-associated CD4 TCRs, which spanned spike. Elevations in Spike-specific TCR breadth and depth followed administration of two AZD1222 doses. Females outnumbered males among donors, who were mostly white British; clonal diversity was possibly underestimated. The reported proportion of spike-specific TCRs targeting unmutated variant regions was nearly half.

The origin of this receptor is an adult who received the MenACWY meningococcal vaccine as a control. The chain couples TRBV6-5 to TRBJ1-1; D perhaps matches TRBD1 (6 bases). Sequences were derived from peripheral blood, sampled 28 days after the second dose of the MenACWY control vaccine. In DNA, the CDR3 is TGTGCCAGCAGTTACGAAGGGGGAACGAACACTGAAGCTTTCTTT. The encoded protein is CASSYEGGTNTEAFF.